These T cell receptor beta chains were read from a single sample in a study of graft-versus-host responses after intestinal transplantation. These receptors lack a known antigen. Measured with immunoSEQ multiplex PCR; TCRdb has only the in-frame clones, and not every one. The sample holds about 89,000 clones; around 93% are singletons and the top ten take around 0.18%. Sequencing was performed on unstimulated CD4+ T cells sorted from spleen or lymph node cells, taken before transplant. These receptors came from a human donor who was the organ donor for an intestinal transplant. Both conserved end residues are part of each CDR3. The order of the fields is J gene, V gene, clone size, D gene, CDR3 protein, CDR3 DNA. A D gene is named only where the DNA matches it firmly. The size of a clone is reported for some rows only, either as once, few or many, or as a class for expanded clones.

TRBJ2-6 | TRBV2 | once | TRBD1 | CASSVVLGTGSSGANVLTF | TGTGCCAGCAGTGTTGTTCTCGGGACAGGCAGCTCTGGGGCCAACGTCCTGACTTTC
TRBJ2-3 | TRBV5-4 | NA | NA | CASSLSGPDTQYF | TGTGCCAGCAGCTTATCGGGTCCAGATACGCAGTATTTT
TRBJ1-1 | TRBV28 | NA | NA | CASRWGTEAFF | TGTGCCAGCAGGTGGGGCACTGAAGCTTTCTTT
TRBJ2-5 | TRBV10-3 | NA | NA | CATGIAAEETQYF | TGTGCCACCGGGATAGCGGCGGAAGAGACCCAGTACTTC
TRBJ2-1 | TRBV7-6 | NA | TRBD2 | CASSFGGGSRAEQFF | TGTGCCAGCAGCTTCGGGGGGGGTTCGCGGGCTGAGCAGTTCTTC
TRBJ1-1 | TRBV19 | NA | TRBD1 | CASREAGQGLEAFF | TGTGCCAGTAGGGAGGCGGGACAGGGCCTTGAAGCTTTCTTT
TRBJ2-7 | TRBV5-4 | NA | NA | CASSIDRTYEQYF | TGTGCCAGCAGCATCGACAGAACCTACGAGCAGTACTTC
TRBJ2-3 | TRBV7-7 | NA | NA | CASSLSGPGDTQYF | TGTGCTAGCAGCTTATCGGGGCCGGGAGATACGCAGTATTTT
TRBJ1-5 | TRBV6-1 | NA | NA | CASSEARRSGNQPQHF | TGTGCCAGCAGTGAAGCGCGACGGTCGGGCAATCAGCCCCAGCATTTT
TRBJ2-3 | TRBV9 | NA | TRBD1 | CASSALTGFSTDTQYF | TGTGCCAGCAGCGCACTGACAGGGTTTAGCACAGATACGCAGTATTTT
TRBJ2-7 | TRBV7-7 | once | TRBD1 | CASSKGQGYEQYF | TGTGCCAGCAGCAAGGGACAGGGCTACGAGCAGTACTTC
TRBJ2-5 | TRBV4-3 | NA | NA | CASSSGPGKETQYF | TGCGCCAGCAGTAGCGGACCGGGCAAAGAGACCCAGTACTTC
TRBJ1-6 | TRBV7-8 | NA | TRBD1 | CASSLAFGDSFNSPLHF | TGTGCCAGCAGCTTAGCGTTCGGGGACAGCTTTAATTCACCCCTCCACTTT
TRBJ2-5 | TRBV7-7 | NA | TRBD1 | CASSPNRDRQETQYF | TGTGCCAGCAGCCCCAACAGGGACAGGCAAGAGACCCAGTACTTC
TRBJ2-7 | TRBV28 | NA | TRBD1 | CASSLGTGGSYEQYF | TGTGCCAGCAGTTTAGGGACAGGGGGCTCCTACGAGCAGTACTTC
TRBJ1-4 | TRBV5-6 | NA | TRBD1 | CASSQGQGAGTNEKLFF | TGTGCCAGCAGCCAAGGACAGGGGGCTGGAACTAATGAAAAACTGTTTTTT
TRBJ2-5 | TRBV27 | NA | TRBD2 | CASSTRTSGGEQETQYF | TGTGCCAGCAGTACTAGGACTAGCGGGGGCGAACAAGAGACCCAGTACTTC
TRBJ1-1 | TRBV6-1 | NA | NA | CASSERGRNTEAFF | TGTGCCAGCAGTGAACGGGGCCGGAACACTGAAGCTTTCTTT
TRBJ2-2 | TRBV7-2 | NA | TRBD1 | CASSLTGPNTGELFF | TGTGCCAGCAGCTTGACAGGGCCGAACACCGGGGAGCTGTTTTTT
TRBJ2-5 | TRBV11-1 | NA | NA | CASSLKDHKTQYF | TGTGCCAGCAGCTTAAAGGACCACAAGACCCAGTACTTC